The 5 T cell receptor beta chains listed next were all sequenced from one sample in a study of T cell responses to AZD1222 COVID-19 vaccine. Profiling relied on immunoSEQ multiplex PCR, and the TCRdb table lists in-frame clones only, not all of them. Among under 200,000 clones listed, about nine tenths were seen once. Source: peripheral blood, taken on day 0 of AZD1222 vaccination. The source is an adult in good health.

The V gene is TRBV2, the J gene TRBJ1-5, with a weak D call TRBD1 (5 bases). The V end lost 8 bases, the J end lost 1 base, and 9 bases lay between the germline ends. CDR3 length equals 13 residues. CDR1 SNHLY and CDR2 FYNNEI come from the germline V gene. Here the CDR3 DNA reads TGTGCCAGCCAGGGAGTGAGCAATCAGCCCCAGCATTTT. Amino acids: CASQGVSNQPQHF.

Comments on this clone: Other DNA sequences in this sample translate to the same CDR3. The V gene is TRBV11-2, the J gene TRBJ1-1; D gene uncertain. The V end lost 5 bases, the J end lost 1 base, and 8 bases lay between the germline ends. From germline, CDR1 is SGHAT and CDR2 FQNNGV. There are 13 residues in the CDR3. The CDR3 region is CASSLKRNTEAFF. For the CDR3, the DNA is TGTGCCAGCAGCCTTAAAAGGAACACTGAAGCTTTCTTT. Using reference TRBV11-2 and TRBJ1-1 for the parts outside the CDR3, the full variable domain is EAGVAQSPRYKIIEKRQSVAFWCNPISGHATLYWYQQILGQGPKLLIQFQNNGVVDDSQLPKDRFSAERLKGVDSTLKIQPAKLEDSAVYLCASSLKRNTEAFFGQGTRLTVV.

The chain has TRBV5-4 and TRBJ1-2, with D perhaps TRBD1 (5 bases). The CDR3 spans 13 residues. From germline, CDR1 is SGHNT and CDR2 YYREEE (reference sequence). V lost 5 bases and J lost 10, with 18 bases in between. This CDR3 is CASSRDVEGSYTF. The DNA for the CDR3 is TGTGCCAGCAGTAGGGACGTCGAGGGCTCCTACACCTTC.

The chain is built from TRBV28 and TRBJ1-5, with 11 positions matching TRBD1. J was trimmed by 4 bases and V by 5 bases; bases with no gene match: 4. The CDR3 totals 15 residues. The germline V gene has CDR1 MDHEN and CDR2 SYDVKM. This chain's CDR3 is CASSRDRGWNQPQHF. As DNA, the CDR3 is TGTGCCAGCAGTCGGGACAGGGGGTGGAATCAGCCCCAGCATTTT.

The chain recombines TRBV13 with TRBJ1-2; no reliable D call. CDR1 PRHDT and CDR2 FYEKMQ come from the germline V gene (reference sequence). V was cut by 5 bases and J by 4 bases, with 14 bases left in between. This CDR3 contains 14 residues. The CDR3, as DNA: TGTGCCAGCAGCCCCGGCAGGCAGTTCTATGGCTACACCTTC. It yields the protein CASSPGRQFYGYTF.